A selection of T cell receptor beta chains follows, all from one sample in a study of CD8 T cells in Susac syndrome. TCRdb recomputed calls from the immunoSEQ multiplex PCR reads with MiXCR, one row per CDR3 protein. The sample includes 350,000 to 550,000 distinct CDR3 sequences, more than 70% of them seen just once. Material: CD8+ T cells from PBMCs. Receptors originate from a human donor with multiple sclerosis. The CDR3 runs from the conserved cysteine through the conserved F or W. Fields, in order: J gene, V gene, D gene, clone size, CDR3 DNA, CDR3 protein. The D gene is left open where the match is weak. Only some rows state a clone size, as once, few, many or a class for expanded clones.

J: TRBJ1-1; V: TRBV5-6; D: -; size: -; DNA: TGTGCCAGCAGCTTGGATGGGGGATCTGAAGCTTTCTTT; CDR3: CASSLDGGSEAFF
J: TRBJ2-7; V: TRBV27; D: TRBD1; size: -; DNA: TGTGCCACCAGTCACGGACAGGGGGCCTACGAGCAGTACTTC; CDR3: CATSHGQGAYEQYF
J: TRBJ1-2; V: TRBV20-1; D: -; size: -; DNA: TGCAGTGCGAAGGACATGAGGGGTGGCTACACCTTC; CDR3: CSAKDMRGGYTF
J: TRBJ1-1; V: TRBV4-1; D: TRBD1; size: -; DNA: TGCGCCAGCAACCGACAGGGACAGACTGAAGCTTTCTTT; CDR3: CASNRQGQTEAFF
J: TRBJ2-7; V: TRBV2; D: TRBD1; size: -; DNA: TGTGCCAGCAGTCAGAAAGGGACAGGGCAGTACTTC; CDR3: CASSQKGTGQYF
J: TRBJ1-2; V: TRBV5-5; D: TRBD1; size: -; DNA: TGTGCCAGCAGCTCCCGGGACAGTTCGTATGGCTACACCTTC; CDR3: CASSSRDSSYGYTF
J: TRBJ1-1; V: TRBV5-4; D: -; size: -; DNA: TGTGCCAGCAGCCTCCGGGGACTAGGCACTGAAGCTTTCTTT; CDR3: CASSLRGLGTEAFF
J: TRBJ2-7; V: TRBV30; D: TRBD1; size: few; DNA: TGTGCCTGGACGGACAGGTCGAACTACGAGCAGTACTTC; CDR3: CAWTDRSNYEQYF
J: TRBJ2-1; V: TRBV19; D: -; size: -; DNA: TGTGCCAGTAGTTCACCCTACAATGAGCAGTTCTTC; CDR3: CASSSPYNEQFF
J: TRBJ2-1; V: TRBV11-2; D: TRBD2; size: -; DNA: TGTGCCAGCAGCCCGCCACCCCGACGGCTAGCGGGAGAGAATGAGCAGTTCTTC; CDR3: CASSPPPRRLAGENEQFF
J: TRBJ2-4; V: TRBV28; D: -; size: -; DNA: TGTGCCAGCCCCCTGTATGGAACCGAAAACATTCAGTACTTC; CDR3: CASPLYGTENIQYF
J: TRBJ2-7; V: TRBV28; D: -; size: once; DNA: TGTGCCAGCACCATCGCAGGGGTCTCGTACGAGCAGTACTTC; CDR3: CASTIAGVSYEQYF
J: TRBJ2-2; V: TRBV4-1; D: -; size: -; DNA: TGCGCCAGCAGCCAAGGAACGGTGAACACCGGGGAGCTGTTTTTT; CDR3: CASSQGTVNTGELFF
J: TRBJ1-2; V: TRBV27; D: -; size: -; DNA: TGTGCCAGCACGCCCATGCCGGAAGGGAACTATGGCTACACCTTC; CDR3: CASTPMPEGNYGYTF
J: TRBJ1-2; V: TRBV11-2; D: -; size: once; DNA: TGTGCCAGCAGCTTAGGACAGATACATGGCTACACCTTC; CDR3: CASSLGQIHGYTF
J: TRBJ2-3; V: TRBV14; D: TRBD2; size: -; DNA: TGTGCCAGCAGCGCTCAGACGGGAGGGGATACGCAGTATTTT; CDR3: CASSAQTGGDTQYF
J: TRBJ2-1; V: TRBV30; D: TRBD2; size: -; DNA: TGTGCCTGGAGTGCCATCTCTAGCGGGACCTACAATGAGCAGTTCTTC; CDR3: CAWSAISSGTYNEQFF
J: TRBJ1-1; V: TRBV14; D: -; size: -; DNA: TGTGCCAGCAGCCATATAGAGACTGAAGCTTTCTTT; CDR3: CASSHIETEAFF
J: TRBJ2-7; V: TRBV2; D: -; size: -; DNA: TGTGCCCTGGGCACGGGGGAGCAGTACTTC; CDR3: CALGTGEQYF
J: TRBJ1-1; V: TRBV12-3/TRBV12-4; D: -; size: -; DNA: TGTGCCAGCACCCTCGGGCAATGGCGTTTAGCCACTGAAGCTTTCTTT; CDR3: CASTLGQWRLATEAFF
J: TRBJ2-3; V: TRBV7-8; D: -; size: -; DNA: TGTGCCAGCAGCTTATCTAGGGTAGGGATAGACCCTAGCACAGATACGCAGTATTTT; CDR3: CASSLSRVGIDPSTDTQYF
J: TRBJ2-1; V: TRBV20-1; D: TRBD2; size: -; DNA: TGCAGTGCCCCTCCTAGCGGGAGGGGTTCCTACAATGAGCAGTTCTTC; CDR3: CSAPPSGRGSYNEQFF